This T cell receptor beta chain was retrieved from a study of PD-1 blockade in classical Hodgkin lymphoma. The CDR3 totals 15 residues. Germline loops: CDR1 SEHNR, CDR2 FQNEAQ (reference sequence). V was pared by 5 bases and J by 4 bases, with 12 bases between. Every one of the patients relapsed after autologous stem cell transplantation (brentuximab vedotin exposure was variable). Using immunoSEQ multiplex PCR, the repertoire was profiled, and TCRdb retains in-frame clones only, with some absent. The sample shows fewer than 50,000 clones, around 87% of them seen only once. V usage is TRBV7-9 and J usage is TRBJ2-6; no definite D call. The source of this sequence is a human donor with classical Hodgkin lymphoma. The sequenced sample was peripheral blood mononuclear cells (PBMCs), obtained before the second cycle of nivolumab. As DNA, the CDR3 is TGTGCCAGCAGCGATAGTAATACGGGGGCCAACGTCCTGACTTTC. Its translation: CASSDSNTGANVLTF.